Described below is a single T cell receptor beta chain sequence and its context. The antigen is undetermined. It was roughly 190 ng DNA, 25,000 to 35,000 T cell genomes, that sorted-subset replicate PCRs used. Only in-frame clones appear in the TCRdb table, and some are missing; sequencing was by immunoSEQ multiplex PCR. The table lists fewer than 2.5 million clones, 90% to 95% of them singletons. This entry belongs to a study of shared clonotypes between healthy human individuals. Overall study context: Three CD4 naive, three CD4 memory, two CD8 naive and one CD8 memory plate were used per donor. Study results and caveats: Enrolling few donors narrowed the genetic and exposure-history diversity that was represented. Shared clonotypes across all four donors exceeded non-shared ones in generation probability.

The source material was naive CD4+ T cells from PBMCs. Subset of the sample: CD45RA+ positively selected. This receptor was identified in a man younger than 35 in good health. Some clones in this sample may be carry-over from other donors' samples.

The CDR3 DNA follows: TGTGCCAGCAGCCCCGGGGAGCTGCCCTACGAGCAGTACTTC. Protein: CASSPGELPYEQYF. This chain joins TRBV7-2 and TRBJ2-7; a possible D gene is TRBD2 (5 bases). The V gene's germline CDR1 is SGHTA and CDR2 FQGNSA. The V end lost 5 bases, the J end lost 2 bases, and 13 bases lay between the germline ends. This CDR3 comprises 14 residues. The full variable domain, its missing parts supplied by reference TRBV7-2 and TRBJ2-7, is GAGVSQSPSNKVTEKGKDVELRCDPISGHTALYWYRQSLGQGLEFLIYFQGNSAPDKSGLPSDRFSAERTGGSVSTLTIQRTQQEDSAVYLCASSPGELPYEQYFGPGTRLTVT.